The clone carrying this T cell receptor beta chain was detected ten times or more. The sample originates from a study of T-cell memory formation after mild COVID-19. Using its own MiXCR run on the 5' RACE reads, TCRdb lists one record per CDR3 protein. The table records 14,000 to 15,000 distinct CDR3 sequences, about a fifth of them present only once. Sequencing was carried out using PBMCs or a T cell subset sorted from them (not recorded which). This TCR was recovered from a man aged 18-30 years who had mild COVID-19 (a few samples of this study predate the infection). Cell type and time point are not known.

The CDR3: CASSLMGRAAGNEQFF. In nucleotides, the CDR3 is TGTGCCAGCAGCTTAATGGGGAGGGCCGCGGGGAATGAGCAGTTCTTC. The chain links TRBV7-3 to TRBJ2-1; the match to TRBD2 covers 7 bases. J gave up 7 bases and V 1 base, and 10 bases lay outside the gene matches. The CDR3 length is 16 residues. The germline CDR1 and CDR2 sequences are SGHTA and FQGTGA.